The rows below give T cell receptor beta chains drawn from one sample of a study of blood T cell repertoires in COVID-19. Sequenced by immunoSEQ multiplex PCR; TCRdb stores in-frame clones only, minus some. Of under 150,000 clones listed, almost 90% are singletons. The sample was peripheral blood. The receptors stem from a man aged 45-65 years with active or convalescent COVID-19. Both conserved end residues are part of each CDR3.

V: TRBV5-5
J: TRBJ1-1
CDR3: CASSLASEAFF

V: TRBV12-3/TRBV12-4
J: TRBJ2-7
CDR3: CASSFGGGYEQYF

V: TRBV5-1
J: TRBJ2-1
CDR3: CASRGLTSAYNEQFF

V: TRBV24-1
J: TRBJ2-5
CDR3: CATSDLDAGDRETQYF

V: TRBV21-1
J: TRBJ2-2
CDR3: CASSKEERRNTGELFF

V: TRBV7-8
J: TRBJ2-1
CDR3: CASTQGGSVTYNEQFF

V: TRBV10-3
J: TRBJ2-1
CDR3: CAIGPSGRAGNEQFF

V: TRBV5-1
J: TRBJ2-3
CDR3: CASSQTGSDTQYF

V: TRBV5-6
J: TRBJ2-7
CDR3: CASSLVLGLNRAYEQYF

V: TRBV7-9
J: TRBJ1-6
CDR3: CASSPGSGVETPLHF

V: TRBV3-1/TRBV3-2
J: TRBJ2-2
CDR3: CASSARVRGGELFF

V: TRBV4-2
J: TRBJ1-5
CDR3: CASSQGSGVYQPQHF

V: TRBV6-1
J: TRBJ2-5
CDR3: CASSVGTSGSWETQYF

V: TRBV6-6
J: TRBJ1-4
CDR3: CASSPGSTNEKLFF

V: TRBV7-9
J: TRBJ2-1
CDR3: CASSSKISGSIYNEQFF

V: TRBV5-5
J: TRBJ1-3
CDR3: CASSLSQVNTGNTIYF

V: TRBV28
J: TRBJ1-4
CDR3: CASSSSGMVGDEKLFF

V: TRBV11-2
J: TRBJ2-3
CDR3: CASSQRTGGLADTQYF

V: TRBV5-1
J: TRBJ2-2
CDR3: CASSLEGVVGTGELFF

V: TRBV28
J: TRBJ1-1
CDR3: CASSLPLGGARVTEAFF

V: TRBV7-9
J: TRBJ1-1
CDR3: CASNLGQENTEAFF

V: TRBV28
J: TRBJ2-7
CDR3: CASRLGETPLLGEQYF

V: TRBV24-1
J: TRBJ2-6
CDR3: CATSDSRGRGANVLTF

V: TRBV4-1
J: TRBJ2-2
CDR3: CASSQAGPNTGELFF

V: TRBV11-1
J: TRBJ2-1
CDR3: CASSLFSGKNDNEQFF

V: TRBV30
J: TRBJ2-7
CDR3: CAWRPKDRGRREQYF

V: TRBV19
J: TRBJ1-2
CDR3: CASSPRIGDYGYTF

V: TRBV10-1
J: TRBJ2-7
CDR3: CASSDPTSGRDEQYF

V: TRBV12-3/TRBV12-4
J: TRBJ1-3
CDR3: CASCLRGGCTIYF

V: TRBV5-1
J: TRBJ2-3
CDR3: CASSHEPDTQYF

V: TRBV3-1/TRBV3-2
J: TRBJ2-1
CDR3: CASSFPAANNEQFF

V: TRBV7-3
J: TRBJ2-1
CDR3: CASSRAGAYNEQFF